Below, 26 T cell receptor beta chains from the same sample are listed, as sequenced in a study of T cell responses to AZD1222 COVID-19 vaccine. Clones were sequenced by immunoSEQ multiplex PCR, and TCRdb holds only the in-frame ones, with some missing. The sample holds about 170,000 clones, around nine tenths seen once. The sample consisted of peripheral blood, taken 28 days after the second AZD1222 dose. These receptor sequences come from an adult who received the AZD1222 COVID-19 vaccine.

The chain combines TRBV3-1 (or the pseudogene TRBV3-2) with TRBJ2-3; perhaps TRBD2 as D (7 bases). The V and J ends lost 6 bases and 4 bases respectively, with 14 bases between them. This CDR3 is 14 amino acids long. Germline CDR1 reads LGHDT; CDR2 reads YNNKEL (reference sequence). Written as DNA, the CDR3 is TGTGCCAGCAGTCTCCAAGGGGGGGCAGATACGCAGTATTTT. It specifies CASSLQGGADTQYF.

The genes are TRBV2 and TRBJ2-1; no reliable D call. The germline gives CDR1 SNHLY, CDR2 FYNNEI. The CDR3 runs to 11 residues. V gave up 7 bases and J gave up 6 bases, with 7 bases separating them. CDR3 bases: TGTGCCAGCACCAGGAGCAATGAGCAGTTCTTC. Protein sequence: CASTRSNEQFF. The full variable domain, completed using reference TRBV2 and TRBJ2-1, is EPEVTQTPSHQVTQMGQEVILRCVPISNHLYFYWYRQILGQKVEFLVSFYNNEISEKSEIFDDQFSVERPDGSNFTLKIRSTKLEDSAMYFCASTRSNEQFFGPGTRLTVL.

The chain recombines TRBV3-1 (or the pseudogene TRBV3-2) with TRBJ1-1; D is unclear. V was clipped by 1 base and J by 4 bases, with 10 bases between them. This CDR3 has 14 residues. Germline V lookup: CDR1 LGHDT, CDR2 YNNKEL (reference sequence). The CDR3 spells CASSQVSGRTEAFF. CDR3 coding DNA: TGTGCCAGCAGCCAAGTTAGCGGGCGCACTGAAGCTTTCTTT.

The chain uses TRBV4-1 and TRBJ2-1; 10 bases agree with TRBD1. CDR1 and CDR2 from the germline V gene are MGHRA and YSYEKL. The V and J ends lost 1 base and 5 bases, in that order; junction bases with no gene match: 14. This CDR3 is built from 19 residues. This CDR3 reads CASSQAPGQGTYFDNEQFF. CDR3 nucleotide sequence: TGCGCCAGCAGCCAAGCGCCGGGACAGGGGACTTACTTCGACAATGAGCAGTTCTTC.

V is TRBV11-2 and J is TRBJ1-1; weak D call: TRBD1 (6 bases). The CDR3 totals 15 residues. Trimming removed 5 bases at V and 0 bases at J, with 13 bases between. Germline lookup yields CDR1 SGHAT and CDR2 FQNNGV. In nucleotides, the CDR3 is TGTGCCAGCAGCACGATGGGGGGCTTGAACACTGAAGCTTTCTTT. This gives the protein CASSTMGGLNTEAFF.

The CDR3 DNA reads TGCGCCAGCAGCCAAGGGTCATGGGCGCCCTTGGAAGGTCAGCCCCAGCATTTT. Translation: CASSQGSWAPLEGQPQHF. The chain is built from TRBV4-1 and TRBJ1-5; no reliable D call. CDR1 and CDR2 (germline): MGHRA, YSYEKL. Trimming took off 1 base at V and 6 bases at J, with 22 bases between the two ends. The CDR3 spans 18 residues.

The rearrangement uses TRBV2 and TRBJ2-3, with D perhaps matching TRBD2 (5 bases). Germline values: CDR1 SNHLY, CDR2 FYNNEI. This CDR3 is built from 15 residues. V gave up 1 base and J gave up 6 bases, with 14 bases separating them. CDR3 nucleotides: TGTGCCAGCAGTGAAGGTCTACAGCGGTGGGATACGCAGTATTTT. Residues: CASSEGLQRWDTQYF. Variable domain in full (rest from reference TRBV2 and TRBJ2-3): EPEVTQTPSHQVTQMGQEVILRCVPISNHLYFYWYRQILGQKVEFLVSFYNNEISEKSEIFDDQFSVERPDGSNFTLKIRSTKLEDSAMYFCASSEGLQRWDTQYFGPGTRLTVL.

The chain couples TRBV4-3 to TRBJ2-1; 7 nucleotides align to TRBD2. Germline V gene sequence: CDR1 LGHNA, CDR2 YSLEER. The V segment lost 0 bases and the J segment 1 base; nucleotides outside the gene matches: 6. The CDR3 has 17 amino acids. The CDR3 nucleotides read TGCGCCAGCAGCCAAGATGGGAGCGGGGTTTCCTACAATGAGCAGTTCTTC. This gives the protein CASSQDGSGVSYNEQFF.

The table lists this clone with a count of one. This chain uses TRBV4-2 with TRBJ2-7, with D possibly TRBD2 on 5 matching bases. CDR3 length equals 14 residues. Trimming took 0 bases from V and 1 from J, leaving 7 bases between them. Per the germline V gene, CDR1 is LGHNA and CDR2 is YNFKEQ. CDR3 in DNA: TGTGCCAGCAGCCAAGATCCGGGGTCCTACGAGCAGTACTTC. The encoded protein is CASSQDPGSYEQYF.

The chain has TRBV3-1 (or the pseudogene TRBV3-2) and TRBJ2-3; 10 bases agree with TRBD2. CDR1 is LGHDT, CDR2 YNNKEL, per germline (reference sequence). Trimming cost V 4 bases and J 6 bases; bases outside gene matches: 7. This CDR3 contains 15 residues. CDR3 in amino acids: CASSRWASGGDTQYF. The CDR3 coding sequence is TGTGCCAGCAGCCGGTGGGCTAGCGGGGGCGATACGCAGTATTTT.

The CDR3 region is CASSLQRVAGANVLTF. The CDR3 DNA reads as TGCGCCAGCAGCTTGCAACGGGTAGCTGGGGCCAACGTCCTGACTTTC. The V gene is TRBV5-1, the J gene TRBJ2-6; no reliable D call. V lost 1 base, J lost 2 bases, and 10 bases lay in between. This CDR3 has 16 amino acids. Germline CDR1 reads SGHRS; CDR2 reads YFSETQ.

V and J are TRBV18 and TRBJ1-2, with D perhaps matching TRBD1 (5 bases). CDR1 and CDR2 (germline): KGHSH, LQKENI. The CDR3 consists of 14 residues. With 3 bases removed from V and 4 bases from J, the gap between germline ends came to 12 bases. The chain's CDR3 is CASSPGTDSYGYTF. CDR3 sequence (DNA): TGTGCCAGCTCACCCGGGACTGATTCCTATGGCTACACCTTC.

This sequence joins TRBV9 and TRBJ2-5; TRBD1 matches at 11 bases. The germline CDR1 and CDR2 sequences are SGDLS and YYNGEE. After removal of 3 bases from V and 5 bases from J, the junction contained 9 bases not matched to a gene. This CDR3 contains 16 residues. CDR3 amino acids: CASSAFGQGAGETQYF. Here the CDR3 DNA reads TGTGCCAGCAGCGCCTTCGGACAGGGGGCAGGGGAGACCCAGTACTTC.

The genes are TRBV2 and TRBJ1-5; weak D call: TRBD1 (6 bases). CDR3 length equals 17 residues. V shed 4 bases and J shed 0 bases, with 16 bases lying between them. CDR1 is SNHLY and CDR2 is FYNNEI in the germline V gene. This CDR3 is CASSAQGPYNSNQPQHF. CDR3 DNA sequence: TGTGCCAGCAGTGCACAGGGACCCTATAATAGCAATCAGCCCCAGCATTTT.

The gene calls are TRBV2 and TRBJ1-4; D is unresolved. Germline V lookup: CDR1 SNHLY, CDR2 FYNNEI. The V end was cut by 4 bases, the J end by 11 bases, with 14 bases between. This CDR3 spans 13 amino acids. The CDR3 sequence is CASSASLGGKLFF. The CDR3 DNA sequence: TGTGCCAGCAGTGCCTCCCTAGGAGGCAAACTGTTTTTT.

The chain employs TRBV7-9 and TRBJ2-3; 7 bases match TRBD2. J gave up 3 bases and V 3 bases, and 3 bases lay outside the gene matches. The germline CDR1 and CDR2 sequences are SEHNR and FQNEAQ (reference sequence). The CDR3 spans 14 residues. As DNA, the CDR3 is TGTGCCAGCAGCTTGACTAGCCAAACAGATACGCAGTATTTT. It encodes CASSLTSQTDTQYF.

V is TRBV7-9 and J is TRBJ2-5, with a tentative D call TRBD2 (6 bases). The CDR3 is made up of 15 amino acids. Trimming stripped 2 bases from V and 1 base from J, with 11 bases between. From germline, CDR1 is SEHNR and CDR2 FQNEAQ (reference sequence). This CDR3 reads CASSLLTSIQETQYF. The CDR3 coding sequence is TGTGCCAGCAGCTTACTGACTAGTATCCAAGAGACCCAGTACTTC.

The V call is TRBV6-2 or TRBV6-3, the J call TRBJ2-1, with D possibly being TRBD1 (5 bases). V was clipped by 4 bases and J by 9 bases, with 10 bases between them. The CDR3 sequence is 12 residues long. CDR1 is MNHEY and CDR2 is SVGEGT in the germline V gene. CDR3 region: CASSWGQGEQFF. The CDR3 DNA follows: TGTGCCAGCAGTTGGGGTCAGGGTGAGCAGTTCTTC.

The V and J genes are TRBV19 and TRBJ2-5, with 16 bases lining up with TRBD2. The germline gives CDR1 LNHDA, CDR2 SQIVND (reference sequence). Germline trimming cut 5 bases from V and 3 bases from J; bases unmatched to any gene: 3. CDR3 length equals 16 residues. In nucleotides, the CDR3 is TGTGCCAGTAGTTGGGGACTAGCGGGGGGGAAAGAGACCCAGTACTTC. It codes for CASSWGLAGGKETQYF.

The V and J genes are TRBV4-1 and TRBJ2-2; D gene uncertain. The CDR3 contains 15 residues. Germline V gives CDR1 MGHRA, CDR2 YSYEKL. Trimming removed 9 bases from V and 1 base from J, with 15 bases in between. The CDR3 is CASKSGQENTGELFF. The CDR3 DNA reads TGCGCCAGTAAATCGGGCCAGGAGAACACCGGGGAGCTGTTTTTT.

The chain links TRBV5-1 to TRBJ2-2, with 11 bases matching TRBD1. Germline CDR1 reads SGHRS; CDR2 reads YFSETQ. V was clipped by 3 bases and J by 7 bases; unmatched bases: 5. This CDR3 contains 15 residues. CDR3 sequence (DNA): TGCGCCAGCAGCTCCACGGGACAGGGGGACGGGGAGCTGTTTTTT. Amino acids: CASSSTGQGDGELFF.

The chain combines TRBV5-1 with TRBJ2-5, with unresolved D. Trimming stripped 0 bases from V and 0 bases from J, with 3 bases between. Germline CDR1 and CDR2: SGHRS and YFSETQ. The CDR3 has 13 amino acids. CDR3 coding DNA: TGCGCCAGCAGCTTGGGCTACCAAGAGACCCAGTACTTC. Protein sequence: CASSLGYQETQYF.

The chain couples TRBV6-4 to TRBJ2-1; 7 bases fit TRBD1. The CDR3 is made up of 14 amino acids. From germline, CDR1 is MRHNA and CDR2 SNTAGT. V lost 6 bases, J lost 3 bases, and 5 bases stayed unmatched. Here the CDR3 DNA reads TGTGCCAGCAGCGAGGGGGCCCGCTACAATGAGCAGTTCTTC. The encoded protein is CASSEGARYNEQFF.

The chain uses TRBV9 and TRBJ2-7, with 10 bases lining up with TRBD1. The CDR3 is 14 residues long. Per germline, CDR1 SGDLS and CDR2 YYNGEE. Trimming removed 2 bases from V and 3 bases from J; junction bases left unmatched: 2. The chain's CDR3 is CASSVGQGRYEQYF. CDR3 coding DNA: TGTGCCAGCAGCGTGGGACAGGGGCGCTACGAGCAGTACTTC.

This CDR3 is CASSWTSGGAQETQYF. The CDR3 nucleotides are TGTGCCAGCAGCTGGACTAGCGGGGGGGCCCAAGAGACCCAGTACTTC. The chain employs TRBV7-2 and TRBJ2-5; 15 bases match TRBD2. The germline CDR1 and CDR2 sequences are SGHTA and FQGNSA. The V segment lost 4 bases and the J segment 1 base; nucleotides outside the gene matches: 1. This CDR3 contains 16 residues.

The chain links TRBV11-2 to TRBJ2-2, with D hard to call. Germline V gives CDR1 SGHAT, CDR2 FQNNGV. Trimming took off 5 bases at V and 7 bases at J, with 11 bases between the two ends. The CDR3 length is 13 residues. The CDR3 nucleotides are TGTGCCAGCAGCATGAGGTCGGGCGGGGAGCTGTTTTTT. This encodes CASSMRSGGELFF.